This T cell receptor beta chain was sequenced in a study of blood T cell repertoires in COVID-19. Study-wide background: PBMCs, B-cell-depleted T cells, or T cells were the source of the cDNA or gDNA that made up the material.

Per the original methods: Quantification of nucleated cells was approximated via reference gene primer amplification. TCRdb's table, derived via immunoSEQ multiplex PCR, lists solely in-frame clones and lacks some. For V, J and clone size, that table is used; D and trimming come from the DNA. The sample shows 75,000 to 95,000 clones, 75% to 85% of them seen only once. The CDR3 has 13 amino acids. Trimming stripped 6 bases from V and 1 base from J, with 9 bases between. CDR1 is LNHDA, CDR2 SQIVND, per germline (reference sequence). The chain uses TRBV19 and TRBJ1-1; unclear D gene. The material sequenced was peripheral blood. The sequence was collected from a woman at least 80 years old with active or convalescent COVID-19. CDR3 residues: CASSQVGNTEAFF. The CDR3 DNA follows: TGTGCCAGTAGCCAGGTGGGGAACACTGAAGCTTTCTTT.